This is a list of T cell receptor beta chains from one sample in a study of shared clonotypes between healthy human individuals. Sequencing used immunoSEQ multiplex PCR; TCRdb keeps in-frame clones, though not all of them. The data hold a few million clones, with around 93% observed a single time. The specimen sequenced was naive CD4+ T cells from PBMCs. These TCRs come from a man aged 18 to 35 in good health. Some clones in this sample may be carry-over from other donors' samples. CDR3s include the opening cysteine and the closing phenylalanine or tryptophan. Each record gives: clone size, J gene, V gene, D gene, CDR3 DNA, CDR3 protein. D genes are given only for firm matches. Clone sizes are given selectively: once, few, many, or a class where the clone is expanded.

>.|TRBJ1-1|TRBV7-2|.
TGTGCCAGCAGCTTAGGCGTGCTCTTGAACACTGAAGCTTTCTTT
CASSLGVLLNTEAFF
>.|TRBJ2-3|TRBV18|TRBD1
TGTGCCAGCTCAACCACAGGGGTCCCAGATACGCAGTATTTT
CASSTTGVPDTQYF
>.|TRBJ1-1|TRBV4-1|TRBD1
TGCGCCAGCAGCCAACGGACAGGGCTTCGTGAAGCTTTCTTT
CASSQRTGLREAFF
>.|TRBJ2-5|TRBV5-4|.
TGTGCCAGCAGCTTGGATGCCCAGTCGGGGGAGACCCAGTACTTC
CASSLDAQSGETQYF
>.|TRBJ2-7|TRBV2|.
TGTGCCAGCGCGAGGACCTACGAGCAGTACTTC
CASARTYEQYF
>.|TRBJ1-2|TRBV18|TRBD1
TGTGCCAGCTCACCGGGGACAGGTCGATATGGCTACACCTTC
CASSPGTGRYGYTF
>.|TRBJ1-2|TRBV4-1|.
TGCGCCAGCAGCCAAGCGGGTACACTCAACTATGGCTACACCTTC
CASSQAGTLNYGYTF
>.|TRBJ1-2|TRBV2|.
TGTGCCAGCAGAGGCACGGCCCCTCGCGGCTACACCTTC
CASRGTAPRGYTF
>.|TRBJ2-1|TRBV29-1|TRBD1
TGCAGCGTCGAACCGGGACAGGGGGGCAATGAGCAGTTCTTC
CSVEPGQGGNEQFF
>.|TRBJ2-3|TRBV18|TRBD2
TGTGCCAGCTCGCCTGGGACTAGCGGGGGCACAGATACGCAGTATTTT
CASSPGTSGGTDTQYF
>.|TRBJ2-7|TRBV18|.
TGTGCCAGCTCACCATTCGGACAGACCTCCTACGAGCAGTACTTC
CASSPFGQTSYEQYF
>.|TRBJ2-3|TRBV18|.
TGTGCCAGCTCACGAACCGGGGCAGCAAGCACAGATACGCAGTATTTT
CASSRTGAASTDTQYF
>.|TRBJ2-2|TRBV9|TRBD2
TGTGCCAGCAGCGTAAGATCCAGCGGGAGGGCCCTCGGCGGGGAGCTGTTTTTT
CASSVRSSGRALGGELFF
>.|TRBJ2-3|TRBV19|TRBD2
TGTGCCAGTAGTGCAAGATTCCTAGCGGGAGGCTCCTCCGATACGCAGTATTTT
CASSARFLAGGSSDTQYF
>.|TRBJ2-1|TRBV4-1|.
TGCGCCAGCAGCCAAGTGGTTTTTAGTGTGGCCGGCAATGAGCAGTTCTTC
CASSQVVFSVAGNEQFF
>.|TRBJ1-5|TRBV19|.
TGTGCCAGTAGTATAGAGATCAATCAGCCCCAGCATTTT
CASSIEINQPQHF
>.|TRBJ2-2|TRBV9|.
TGTGCCAGCAGCCCCGGGGGCGCGAACACCGGGGAGCTGTTTTTT
CASSPGGANTGELFF
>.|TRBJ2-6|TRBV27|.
TGTGCCAGCAGTTCCCCGCCAGGGGGGTACTCTGGGGCCAACGTCCTGACTTTC
CASSSPPGGYSGANVLTF
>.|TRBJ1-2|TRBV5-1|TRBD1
TGCGCCAGCAACCCAGACAGGGCGGGCGGCTACACCTTC
CASNPDRAGGYTF
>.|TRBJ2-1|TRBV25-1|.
TGTGCCAGCAGGAGATCAGGGAACGGGGAGCAGTTCTTC
CASRRSGNGEQFF
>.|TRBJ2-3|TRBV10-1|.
TGCGCCAGCAGTGAGTTTGAGGGAGCGAGCACAGATACGCAGTATTTT
CASSEFEGASTDTQYF
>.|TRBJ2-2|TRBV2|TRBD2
TGTGCCAGCAGTGGAATAGCGGGTGGCGGGGAGCTGTTTTTT
CASSGIAGGGELFF
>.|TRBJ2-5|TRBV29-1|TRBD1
TGCAGCGTTACCGGGACAGGGGGGGCGTGGGAGACCCAGTACTTC
CSVTGTGGAWETQYF
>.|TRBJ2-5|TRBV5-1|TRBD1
TGCGCCAGCAAGCGGACAGGGGGTCCCCAAGAGACCCAGTACTTC
CASKRTGGPQETQYF
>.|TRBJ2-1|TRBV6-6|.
TGTGCCAGCAGTCTACGGGGTCTTCTACAGGATGAGCAGTTCTTC
CASSLRGLLQDEQFF
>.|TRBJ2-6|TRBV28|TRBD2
TGTGCCAGCACCTTGGGAGGGCCTCTAACTGGGGCCAACGTCCTGACTTTC
CASTLGGPLTGANVLTF
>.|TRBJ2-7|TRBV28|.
TGTGCCAGCAGCCAGACCCCCTACGAGCAGTACTTC
CASSQTPYEQYF
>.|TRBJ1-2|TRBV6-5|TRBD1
TGTGCCAGCAGTCCAGGGGGGGTCGGCTACACCTTC
CASSPGGVGYTF
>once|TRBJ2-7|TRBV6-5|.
TGTGCCAGCAGTACTACAGGGTACTCCTACGAGCAGTACTTC
CASSTTGYSYEQYF
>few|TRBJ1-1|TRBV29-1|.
TGCAGCGCCAGGGACACAGGAGGGCCCGAAGCTTTCTTT
CSARDTGGPEAFF
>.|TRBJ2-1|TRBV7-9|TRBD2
TGTGCCAGCAGCTCAACCATAATTATAGCGGGAGTGGAAGAGCAGTTCTTC
CASSSTIIIAGVEEQFF
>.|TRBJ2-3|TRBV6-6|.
TGTGCCAGCAATGGGCGGGGGCCCGATACGCAGTATTTT
CASNGRGPDTQYF
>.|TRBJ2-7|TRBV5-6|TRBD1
TGTGCCAGCACAAAAACAGGGGGCGATGACGAGCAGTACTTC
CASTKTGGDDEQYF
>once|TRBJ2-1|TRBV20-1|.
TGCAGTGCTAGCCGGGCCAATGAGCAGTTCTTC
CSASRANEQFF
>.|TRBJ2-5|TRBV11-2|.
TGTGCCAGCAGCCCCCGGGACCCCCTACAAGAGACCCAGTACTTC
CASSPRDPLQETQYF
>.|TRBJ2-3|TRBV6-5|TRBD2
TGTGCCAGCAGTTTGGCGGGAGGAGTAGATACGCAGTATTTT
CASSLAGGVDTQYF
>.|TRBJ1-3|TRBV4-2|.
TGTGCCAGCAGCCAAGTCACCCCTTCTGGAAACACCATATATTTT
CASSQVTPSGNTIYF
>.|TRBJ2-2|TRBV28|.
TGTGCCAGCACCCCTTACCGGAACACCGGGGAGCTGTTTTTT
CASTPYRNTGELFF
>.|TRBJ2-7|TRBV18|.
TGTGCCAGCTCACCGCAACCAGCTTTCTACTACGAGCAGTACTTC
CASSPQPAFYYEQYF
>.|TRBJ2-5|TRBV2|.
TGTGCCAGCAGTGAAGAGTTGTACCAAGAGACCCAGTACTTC
CASSEELYQETQYF
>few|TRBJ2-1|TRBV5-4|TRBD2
TGTGCCAGCAATTTAGGTGCTAGCGGGGGTGGCGGGGAGCAGTTCTTC
CASNLGASGGGGEQFF
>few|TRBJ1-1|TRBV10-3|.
TGTGCCATCAGAGGGAGATCACCTGAAGCTTTCTTT
CAIRGRSPEAFF
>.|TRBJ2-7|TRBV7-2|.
TGTGCCAGCAGCTTAGAAGGCCTATACGAGCAGTACTTC
CASSLEGLYEQYF
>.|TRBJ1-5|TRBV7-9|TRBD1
TGTGCCAGCGGACAGGACGGCGGACCGAGGCCCCAGCATTTT
CASGQDGGPRPQHF
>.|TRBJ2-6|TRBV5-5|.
TGTGCCAGCAGCACCGCCAGGAGGCCAACATCTGGGGCCAACGTCCTGACTTTC
CASSTARRPTSGANVLTF
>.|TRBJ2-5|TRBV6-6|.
TGTGCCAGCAGTTACTCAGGGTCGGAGACCCAGTACTTC
CASSYSGSETQYF
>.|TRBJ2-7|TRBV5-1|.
TGCGCCAGCAGCGGATATTACGAGCAGTACTTC
CASSGYYEQYF
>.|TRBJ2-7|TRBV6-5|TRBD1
TGTGCCAGCAGGCACAGGGGGACCTACGAGCAGTACTTC
CASRHRGTYEQYF
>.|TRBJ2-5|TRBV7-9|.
TGTGCCAGCAGCTTTGACAGGACCCCCTTGGGAGAGACCCAGTACTTC
CASSFDRTPLGETQYF
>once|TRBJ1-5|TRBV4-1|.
TGCGCCAGCAGCCAAGATGTGATAAATCAGCCCCAGCATTTT
CASSQDVINQPQHF
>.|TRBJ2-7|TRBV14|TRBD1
TGTGCCAGCAGCCCCGACACCGGACAGGGCCAGGCCATCCCACCCTACGAGCAGTACTTC
CASSPDTGQGQAIPPYEQYF
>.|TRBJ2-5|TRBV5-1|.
TGCGCCAGCAGCACCCGACTAGGCGGGCAAGAGACCCAGTACTTC
CASSTRLGGQETQYF
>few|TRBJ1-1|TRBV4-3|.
TGCGCCAGCAGCCAAGCAGGGACCACTGAAGCTTTCTTT
CASSQAGTTEAFF
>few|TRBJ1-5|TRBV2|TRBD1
TGTGCCAGCAGCGCAGGACAGGGTCCCCTGCCCCAGCATTTT
CASSAGQGPLPQHF
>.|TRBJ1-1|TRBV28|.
TGTGCCAGCAGCCCAGGGACCCGGAACACTGAAGCTTTCTTT
CASSPGTRNTEAFF
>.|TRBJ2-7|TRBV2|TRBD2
TGTGCCAGCAGCGTGTTAGCGGGAGGCACCTACGAGCAGTACTTC
CASSVLAGGTYEQYF
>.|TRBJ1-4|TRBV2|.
TGTGCCAGCAGATCAACAGGGACGGCCCGAAAACTGTTTTTT
CASRSTGTARKLFF
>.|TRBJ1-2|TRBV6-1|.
TGTGCCAGTGGGACGACGTATCCCTACACCTTC
CASGTTYPYTF